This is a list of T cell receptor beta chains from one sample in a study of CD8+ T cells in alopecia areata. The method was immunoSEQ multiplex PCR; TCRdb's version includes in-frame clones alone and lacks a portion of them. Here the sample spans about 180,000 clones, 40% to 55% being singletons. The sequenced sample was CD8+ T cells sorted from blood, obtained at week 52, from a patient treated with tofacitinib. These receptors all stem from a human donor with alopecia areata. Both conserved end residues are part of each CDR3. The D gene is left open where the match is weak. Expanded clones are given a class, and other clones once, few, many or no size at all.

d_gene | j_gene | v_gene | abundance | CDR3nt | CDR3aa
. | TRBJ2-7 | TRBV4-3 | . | TGCGCCAGCAGCCGGGTCAGCGGAGAGGGGAGGGGGTACGAGCAGTACTTC | CASSRVSGEGRGYEQYF
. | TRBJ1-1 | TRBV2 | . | TGTGCCAGCTTTGGGGGTGACACCGACACTGAAGCTTTCTTT | CASFGGDTDTEAFF
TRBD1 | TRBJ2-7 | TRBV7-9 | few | TGTGCCAGCAGCTTAGGCCCGGGACAGGGCTTTAACGAGCAGTACTTC | CASSLGPGQGFNEQYF
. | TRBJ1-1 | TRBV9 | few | TGTGCCAGCAGCGTAGGGGGCAGGACTGAAGCTTTCTTT | CASSVGGRTEAFF
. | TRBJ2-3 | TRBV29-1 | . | TGCAGCGTTGACAGTATGGCCACAGATACGCAGTATTTT | CSVDSMATDTQYF
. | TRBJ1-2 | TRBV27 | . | TGTGCCAGCACCTCCGGGGGCTATGGCTACACCTTC | CASTSGGYGYTF
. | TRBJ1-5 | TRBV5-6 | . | TGTGCCAGCAGCCCGGGGGGGACTCAGCCCCAGCATTTT | CASSPGGTQPQHF
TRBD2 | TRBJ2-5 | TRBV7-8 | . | TGTGCCAGCAGCACGACCTTAGCGGGGGGCAAAGAGACCCAGTACTTC | CASSTTLAGGKETQYF
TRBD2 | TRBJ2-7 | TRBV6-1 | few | TGTGCCAGCAGTGAAGGCTCGGGGGGTGGAAGCTACGAGCAGTACTTC | CASSEGSGGGSYEQYF
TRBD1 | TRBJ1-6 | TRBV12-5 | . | TGTGCTAGTGGTTTGGTATTCAGCGAGGGGACAGGGAGGGATTCACCCCTCCACTTT | CASGLVFSEGTGRDSPLHF
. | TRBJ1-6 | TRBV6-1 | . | TGTGCCAGCAGTGATAGGGGGACAAATTCACCCCTCCACTTT | CASSDRGTNSPLHF
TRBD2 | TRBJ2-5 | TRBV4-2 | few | TGTGCCAGCAGCCAAGATACTAGCGGGGAAAAGTACCAAGAGACCCAGTACTTC | CASSQDTSGEKYQETQYF
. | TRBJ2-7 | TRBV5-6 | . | TGTGCCAGCTCGGGACATAACTACGAGCAGTACTTC | CASSGHNYEQYF
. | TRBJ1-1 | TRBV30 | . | TGTGCCTGGAGTGTCAGGCCCTTTGAAGCTTTCTTT | CAWSVRPFEAFF
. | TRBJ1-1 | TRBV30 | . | TGTGCCTGGACCCCCCCACCGGTTAACACTGAAGCTTTCTTT | CAWTPPPVNTEAFF
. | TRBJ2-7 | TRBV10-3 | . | TGTGCCATCAGTGAGTCGAGGGCCTACGAGCAGTACTTC | CAISESRAYEQYF
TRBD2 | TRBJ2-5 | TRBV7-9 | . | TGTGCCAGCAGCCCGGCGACTAGCGGGAGCCAAGAGACCCAGTACTTC | CASSPATSGSQETQYF
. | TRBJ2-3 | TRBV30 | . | TGTGCCTGGAGTGTACATCTCGATACGCAGTATTTT | CAWSVHLDTQYF
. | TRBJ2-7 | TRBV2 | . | TGTGCCAGCAGTTCCCCCGGGGAGTACTTC | CASSSPGEYF
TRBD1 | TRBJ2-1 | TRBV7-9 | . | TGTGCCAGCAGCTATCGACAGGGGGCCTCCAATGAGCAGTTCTTC | CASSYRQGASNEQFF
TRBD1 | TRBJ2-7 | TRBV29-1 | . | TGCAGCGTTGAGGGGACAGGGACCTACGAGCAGTACTTC | CSVEGTGTYEQYF
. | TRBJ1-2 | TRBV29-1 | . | TGCAGCGTTGAACGGGACGGCGCTAACTATGGCTACACCTTC | CSVERDGANYGYTF
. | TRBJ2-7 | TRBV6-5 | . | TGTGCCAGCAGCTGGACGGTAGGGTCTCACGAGCAGTACTTC | CASSWTVGSHEQYF
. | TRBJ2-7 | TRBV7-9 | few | TGTGCCAGCAGCTTTTCCGGGGGCTACGAGCAGTACTTC | CASSFSGGYEQYF
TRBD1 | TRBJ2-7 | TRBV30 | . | TGTGCCTGGAGAACGCCGCCTAGGACAGGATACTACGAGCAGTACTTC | CAWRTPPRTGYYEQYF
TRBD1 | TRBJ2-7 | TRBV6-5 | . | TGTGCCAGCAGTTACTTTACAGGGGACGGCAACGAGCAGTACTTC | CASSYFTGDGNEQYF
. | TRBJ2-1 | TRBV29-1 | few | TGCAGCGCTTCAGGGCCCAATGAGCAGTTCTTC | CSASGPNEQFF
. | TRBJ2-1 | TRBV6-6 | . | TGTGCCAGCAGTTACGAAAGGGAGCATGAGCAGTTCTTC | CASSYEREHEQFF
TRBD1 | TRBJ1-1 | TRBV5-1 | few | TGCGCCAGCAGCTTGGGGACAGGGGTCAACACTGAAGCTTTCTTT | CASSLGTGVNTEAFF
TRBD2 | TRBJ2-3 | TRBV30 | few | TGTGCCTGGAGTGTAAAAGCGGGGGCAACAGATACGCAGTATTTT | CAWSVKAGATDTQYF
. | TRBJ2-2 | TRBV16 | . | TGTGCCAGCAGCCAATTTGGCAGGGGAACCACCGGGGAGCTGTTTTTT | CASSQFGRGTTGELFF
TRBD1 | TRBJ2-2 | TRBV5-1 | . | TGCGCCAGCAGCGGCTTGGGACAGGAGAACACCGGGGAGCTGTTTTTT | CASSGLGQENTGELFF
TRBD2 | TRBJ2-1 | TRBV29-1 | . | TGCAGCGCACTTCTAGCGGGGGTGATCGGTGAGCAGTTCTTC | CSALLAGVIGEQFF
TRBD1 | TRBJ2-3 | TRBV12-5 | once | TGTGCTAGTGGTTTGGGGACAGGGGGCGCCGGTACAGATACGCAGTATTTT | CASGLGTGGAGTDTQYF
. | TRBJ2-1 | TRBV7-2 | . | TGTGCCAGCAGCTTATCCAGAAGGTTTGGGGTCCCCTACAATGAGCAGTTCTTC | CASSLSRRFGVPYNEQFF
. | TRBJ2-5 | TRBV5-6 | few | TGTGCCAGCAGCTTGGGGATGGCACCATGGGAGTCACTACAAGAGACCCAGTACTTC | CASSLGMAPWESLQETQYF
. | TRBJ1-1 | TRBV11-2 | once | TGTGCCAGCAGCTTCGAGGGGCTGCTCGCTGAAGCTTTCTTT | CASSFEGLLAEAFF
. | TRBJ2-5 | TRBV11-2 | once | TGTGCCAGCAGCTTAGTCCGGGGGCCAGGAGAGACCCAGTACTTC | CASSLVRGPGETQYF
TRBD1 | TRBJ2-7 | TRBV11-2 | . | TGTGCCAGCAGCTTCCGACAGGGATACTACGAGCAGTACTTC | CASSFRQGYYEQYF
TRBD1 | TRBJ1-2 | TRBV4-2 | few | TGTGCCAGCAGCCGGCGGGACAGGGATGGTGGCTACACCTTC | CASSRRDRDGGYTF
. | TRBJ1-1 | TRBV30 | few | TGTGCCTGGAACAGGGCCCAGGGTCGATGGGAATCTGAAGCTTTCTTT | CAWNRAQGRWESEAFF
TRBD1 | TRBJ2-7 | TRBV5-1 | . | TGCGCCAGCAGCTCTATCCCGGGACAGGGAGCCGAGCAGTACTTC | CASSSIPGQGAEQYF
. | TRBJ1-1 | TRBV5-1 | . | TGCGCCAGCAGCATCCAGGGAGCAGGGACTGAAGCTTTCTTT | CASSIQGAGTEAFF
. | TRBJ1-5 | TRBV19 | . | TGTGCCAGTAGTATATGGGCAGATCTTAGCGGTGGCAATCAGCCCCAGCATTTT | CASSIWADLSGGNQPQHF
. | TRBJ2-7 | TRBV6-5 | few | TGTGCCAGCAGTTACACAATACCCATGGGGGAGCAGTACTTC | CASSYTIPMGEQYF
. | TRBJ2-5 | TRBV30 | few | TGTGCCTGGTCTTCGGACAGTCAAGAGACCCAGTACTTC | CAWSSDSQETQYF
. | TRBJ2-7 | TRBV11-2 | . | TGTGCCAGCAGCTTGCCACTCTCGGACTCCTACGAGCAGTACTTC | CASSLPLSDSYEQYF
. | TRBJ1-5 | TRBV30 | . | TGTGCCTGGAGGACAGCGGGATCTCAGCCCCAGCATTTT | CAWRTAGSQPQHF
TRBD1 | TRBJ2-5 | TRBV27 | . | TGTGCCAGCAGTTTACCCGGACAGGGAGAGACCCAGTACTTC | CASSLPGQGETQYF
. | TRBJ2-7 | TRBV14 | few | TGTGCCAGCAGCCCAAACTACTACGAGCAGTACTTC | CASSPNYYEQYF
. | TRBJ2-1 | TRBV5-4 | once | TGTGCCAGCAGCTTTTTCGGGGGACAAATCTACAATGAGCAGTTCTTC | CASSFFGGQIYNEQFF
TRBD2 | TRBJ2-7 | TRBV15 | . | TGTGCCACCAGCCCCGGACGCGGGGGGCCCTACGAGCAGTACTTC | CATSPGRGGPYEQYF
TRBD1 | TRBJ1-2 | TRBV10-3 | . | TGTGCCATCAGTGACTTACAGGGGGCTTCTCGAAACTATGGCTACACCTTC | CAISDLQGASRNYGYTF
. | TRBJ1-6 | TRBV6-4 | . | TGTGCCAGCAGTGACGGGGAAGGGAATTCACCCCTCCACTTT | CASSDGEGNSPLHF
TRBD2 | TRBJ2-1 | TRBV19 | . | TGTGCCAGTACCCCCGCGGGTGAAGTGGGGGGGGAGCAGTTCTTC | CASTPAGEVGGEQFF
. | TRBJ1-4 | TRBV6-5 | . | TGTGCCAGCAGCCGTCCGCGGGAAAAACTGTTTTTT | CASSRPREKLFF
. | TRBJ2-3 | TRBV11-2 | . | TGTGCCAGCAGCTTAACAGGGAGCACAGATACGCAGTATTTT | CASSLTGSTDTQYF
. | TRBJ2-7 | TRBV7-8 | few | TGTGCCAGCAGCGGGGATGTCTACGAGCAGTACTTC | CASSGDVYEQYF
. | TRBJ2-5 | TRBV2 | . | TGTGCCAGCAGACCCCAACTGCGGGAGACCCAGTACTTC | CASRPQLRETQYF
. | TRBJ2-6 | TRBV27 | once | TGTGCCAGCAGTTTCTCTGGGGCCAACGTCCTGACTTTC | CASSFSGANVLTF